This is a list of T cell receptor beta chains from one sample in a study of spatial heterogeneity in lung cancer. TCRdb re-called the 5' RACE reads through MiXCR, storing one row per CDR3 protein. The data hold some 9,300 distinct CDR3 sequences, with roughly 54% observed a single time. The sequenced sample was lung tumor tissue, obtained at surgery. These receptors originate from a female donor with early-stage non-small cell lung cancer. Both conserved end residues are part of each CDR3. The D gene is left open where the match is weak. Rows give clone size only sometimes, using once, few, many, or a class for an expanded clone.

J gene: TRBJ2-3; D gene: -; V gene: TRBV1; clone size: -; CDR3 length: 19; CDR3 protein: CASSQDRASGGAGTDTQYF; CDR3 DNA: TGTGCCAGCAGCCAAGATCGGGCTAGCGGGGGGGCCGGGACAGATACGCAGTATTTT
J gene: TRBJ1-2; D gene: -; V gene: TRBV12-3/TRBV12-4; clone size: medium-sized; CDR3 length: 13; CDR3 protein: CASSWQPNYGYTF; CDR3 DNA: TGTGCCAGCAGTTGGCAACCTAACTATGGCTACACCTTC
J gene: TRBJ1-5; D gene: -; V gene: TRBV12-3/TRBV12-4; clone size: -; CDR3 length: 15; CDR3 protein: CASSSSRVVDQPQHF; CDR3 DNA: TGTGCCAGCAGTTCAAGTAGGGTTGTCGATCAGCCCCAGCATTTT
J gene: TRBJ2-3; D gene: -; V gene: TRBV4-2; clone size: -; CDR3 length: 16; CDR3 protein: CASSQLNSGPTDTQYF; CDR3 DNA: TGTGCCAGCAGCCAATTAAATAGCGGCCCGACAGATACGCAGTATTTT
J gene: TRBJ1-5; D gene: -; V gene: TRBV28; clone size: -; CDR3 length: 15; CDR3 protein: CASSLYAQAGQPQHF; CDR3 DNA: TGTGCCAGCAGTTTATATGCACAGGCTGGGCAGCCCCAGCATTTT
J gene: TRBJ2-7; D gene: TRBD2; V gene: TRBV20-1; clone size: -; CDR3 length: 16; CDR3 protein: CSAIPNAGTTYYEQYF; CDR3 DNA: TGCAGTGCTATCCCAAATGCCGGGACTACATACTACGAGCAGTACTTC
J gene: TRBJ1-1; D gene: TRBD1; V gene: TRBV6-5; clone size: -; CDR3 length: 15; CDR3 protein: CASSSRDRKSAEAFF; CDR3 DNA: TGTGCCAGCAGTTCCAGGGACAGGAAATCGGCTGAAGCTTTCTTT
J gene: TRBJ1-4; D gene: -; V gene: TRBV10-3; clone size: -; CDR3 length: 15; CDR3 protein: CAISGDSPTNEKLFF; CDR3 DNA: TGTGCCATCAGTGGTGACAGCCCAACTAATGAAAAACTGTTTTTT
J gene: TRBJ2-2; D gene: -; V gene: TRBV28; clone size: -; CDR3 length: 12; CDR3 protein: CASSSYTGELFF; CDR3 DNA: TGTGCCAGCAGTTCCTACACCGGGGAGCTGTTTTTT
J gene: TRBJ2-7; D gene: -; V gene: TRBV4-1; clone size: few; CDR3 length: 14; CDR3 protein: CASSQDPLTGEQYF; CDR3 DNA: TGCGCCAGCAGCCAAGATCCCTTAACAGGGGAGCAGTACTTC
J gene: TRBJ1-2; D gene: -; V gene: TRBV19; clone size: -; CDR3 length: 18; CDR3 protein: CASKTGSSPIKETDGYTF; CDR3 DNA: TGTGCCAGTAAAACGGGCTCGTCGCCAATAAAGGAAACCGATGGCTACACCTTC
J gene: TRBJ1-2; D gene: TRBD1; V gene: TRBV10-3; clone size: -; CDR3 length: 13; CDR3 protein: CAIHRDSAYGYTF; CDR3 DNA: TGTGCCATCCATCGGGACAGCGCTTATGGCTACACCTTC
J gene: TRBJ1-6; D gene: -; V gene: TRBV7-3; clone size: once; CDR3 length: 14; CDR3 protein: CASSLKGRNSPLHF; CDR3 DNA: TGTGCCAGCAGCTTAAAGGGGCGGAATTCACCCCTCCACTTT
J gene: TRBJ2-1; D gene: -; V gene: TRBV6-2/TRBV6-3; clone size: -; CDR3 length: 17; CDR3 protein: CASSSRPGGWTYNEQFF; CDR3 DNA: TGTGCCAGCAGTTCCCGTCCCGGGGGCTGGACCTACAATGAGCAGTTCTTC
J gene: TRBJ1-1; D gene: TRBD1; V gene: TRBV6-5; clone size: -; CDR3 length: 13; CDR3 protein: CASRGTANTEAFF; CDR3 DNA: TGTGCCAGCAGGGGGACAGCGAACACTGAAGCTTTCTTT
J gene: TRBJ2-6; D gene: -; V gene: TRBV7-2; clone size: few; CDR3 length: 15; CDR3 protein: CASSTPQGKANVLTF; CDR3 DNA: TGTGCCAGCAGCACACCCCAGGGGAAGGCCAACGTCCTGACTTTC
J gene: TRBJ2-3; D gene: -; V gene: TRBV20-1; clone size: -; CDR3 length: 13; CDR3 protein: CSAPGPGTDTQYF; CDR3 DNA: TGCAGTGCACCGGGGCCGGGCACAGATACGCAGTATTTT
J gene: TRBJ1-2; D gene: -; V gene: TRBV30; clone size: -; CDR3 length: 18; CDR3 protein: CAWSPIRTGTSSYYGYTF; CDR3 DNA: TGTGCCTGGAGTCCGATTCGGACCGGGACATCGTCCTACTATGGCTACACCTTC
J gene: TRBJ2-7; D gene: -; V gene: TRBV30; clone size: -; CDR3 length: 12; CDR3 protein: CAWSEGSAEQYF; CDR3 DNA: TGTGCCTGGAGTGAGGGATCGGCCGAGCAGTACTTC
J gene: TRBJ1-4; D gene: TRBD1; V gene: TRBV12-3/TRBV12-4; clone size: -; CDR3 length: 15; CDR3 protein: CASTSTTGPNEKLFF; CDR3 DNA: TGTGCCAGCACCAGTACGACAGGGCCTAATGAAAAACTGTTTTTT
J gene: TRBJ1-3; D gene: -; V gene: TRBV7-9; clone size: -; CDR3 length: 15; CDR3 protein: CASSLAGAGRNTIYF; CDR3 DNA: TGTGCCAGCAGCTTAGCGGGGGCTGGGAGAAACACCATATATTTT
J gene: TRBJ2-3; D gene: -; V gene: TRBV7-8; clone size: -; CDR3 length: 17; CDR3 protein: CASSLYSLEGGTDTQYF; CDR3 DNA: TGTGCCAGCAGCTTATACTCTCTAGAGGGGGGCACAGATACGCAGTATTTT
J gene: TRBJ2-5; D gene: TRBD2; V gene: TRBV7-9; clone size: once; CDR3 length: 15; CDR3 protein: CASSQSPRGGETQYF; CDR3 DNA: TGTGCCAGCAGCCAAAGTCCTCGCGGGGGTGAGACCCAGTACTTC
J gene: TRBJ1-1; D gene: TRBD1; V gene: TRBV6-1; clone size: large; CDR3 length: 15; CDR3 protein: CASSARTGDNAEAFF; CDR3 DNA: TGTGCCAGCAGTGCGCGGACAGGGGATAACGCTGAAGCTTTCTTT
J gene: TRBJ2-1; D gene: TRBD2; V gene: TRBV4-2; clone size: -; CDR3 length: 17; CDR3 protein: CASSQDPLSGAYNEQFF; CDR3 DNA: TGTGCCAGCAGCCAAGATCCCCTTAGCGGGGCGTACAATGAGCAGTTCTTC
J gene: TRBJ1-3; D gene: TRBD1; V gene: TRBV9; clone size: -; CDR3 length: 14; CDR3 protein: CASSPRQGSNTIYF; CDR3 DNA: TGTGCCAGCAGCCCCAGACAGGGTTCAAACACCATATATTTT
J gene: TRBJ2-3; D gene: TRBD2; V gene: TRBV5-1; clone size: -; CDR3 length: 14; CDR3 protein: CASSIGTSSDTQYF; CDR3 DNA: TGCGCCAGCAGCATCGGGACTAGCTCTGATACGCAGTATTTT
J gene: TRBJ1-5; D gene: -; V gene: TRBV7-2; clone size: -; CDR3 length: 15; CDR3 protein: CASSLGHSGNQPQHF; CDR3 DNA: TGTGCCAGCAGCTTAGGTCATTCGGGCAATCAGCCCCAGCATTTT
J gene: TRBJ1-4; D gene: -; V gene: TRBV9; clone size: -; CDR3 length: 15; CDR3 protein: CASSVGRDLNEKLFF; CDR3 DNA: TGTGCCAGCAGCGTAGGCCGGGACCTTAATGAAAAACTGTTTTTT
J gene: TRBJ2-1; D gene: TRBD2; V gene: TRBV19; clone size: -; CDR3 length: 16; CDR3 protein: CASRSIAGGPNNEQFF; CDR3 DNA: TGTGCCAGTAGGTCGATAGCGGGGGGGCCTAACAATGAGCAGTTCTTC
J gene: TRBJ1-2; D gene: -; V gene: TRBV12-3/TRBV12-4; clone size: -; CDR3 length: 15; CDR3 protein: CSSNQRGGSNYGYTF; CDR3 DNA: TGTTCCAGCAACCAAAGAGGGGGATCTAACTATGGCTACACCTTC
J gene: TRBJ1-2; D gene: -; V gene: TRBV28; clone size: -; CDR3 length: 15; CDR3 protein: CASRFRGSGNYGYTF; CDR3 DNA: TGTGCCAGCAGGTTCCGGGGGTCGGGGAACTATGGCTACACCTTC
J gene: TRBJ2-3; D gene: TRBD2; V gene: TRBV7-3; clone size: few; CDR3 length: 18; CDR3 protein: CASSPLGLAGYNTDTQYF; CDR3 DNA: TGTGCCAGCAGCCCTTTGGGACTAGCGGGGTATAACACAGATACGCAGTATTTT
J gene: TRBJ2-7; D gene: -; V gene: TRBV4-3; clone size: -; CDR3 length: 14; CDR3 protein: CASSQLTGGYEQYF; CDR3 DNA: TGCGCCAGCAGCCAACTAACAGGAGGCTACGAGCAGTACTTC
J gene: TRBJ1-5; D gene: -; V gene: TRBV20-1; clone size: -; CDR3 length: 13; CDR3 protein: CSASSTANQPQHF; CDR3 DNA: TGCAGTGCTAGCTCGACAGCCAATCAGCCCCAGCATTTT
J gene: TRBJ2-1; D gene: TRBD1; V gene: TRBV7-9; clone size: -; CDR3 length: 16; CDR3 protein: CASSSAGQGVWDEQFF; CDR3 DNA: TGTGCCAGCAGCTCCGCAGGACAGGGCGTTTGGGATGAGCAGTTCTTC
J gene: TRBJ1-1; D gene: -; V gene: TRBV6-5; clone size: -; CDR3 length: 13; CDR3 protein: CASSTQGTTEAFF; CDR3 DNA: TGTGCCAGCAGTACACAGGGAACGACTGAAGCTTTCTTT
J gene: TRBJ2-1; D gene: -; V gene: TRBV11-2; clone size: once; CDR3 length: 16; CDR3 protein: CASSLSGRRGYNEQFF; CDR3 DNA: TGTGCCAGCAGCCTATCAGGCAGGCGGGGATACAATGAGCAGTTCTTC
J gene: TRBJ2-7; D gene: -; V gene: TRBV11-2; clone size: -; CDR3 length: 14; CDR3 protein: CASSLVLTSYEQYF; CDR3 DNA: TGTGCCAGCAGCTTAGTGCTAACATCCTACGAGCAGTACTTC
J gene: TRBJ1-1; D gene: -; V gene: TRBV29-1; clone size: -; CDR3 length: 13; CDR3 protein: CSVVQGGGGEAFF; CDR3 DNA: TGCAGCGTTGTCCAGGGAGGAGGGGGAGAAGCTTTCTTT
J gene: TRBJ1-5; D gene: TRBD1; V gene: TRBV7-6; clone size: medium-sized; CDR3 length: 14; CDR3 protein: CASSLTGFHQPQHF; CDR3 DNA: TGTGCCAGCAGCTTGACAGGGTTTCATCAGCCCCAGCATTTT